This T cell receptor beta chain came from a study of blood T cell repertoires in COVID-19. Measured with immunoSEQ multiplex PCR; TCRdb has only the in-frame clones, and not every one. The repertoire consists of about 380,000 clones, with more than 70% occurring once and the leading ten covering approximately 1.2%. Self-reported history from a screening survey and questionnaire set each donor's cohort. Sequencing was carried out using PBMCs or T cells enriched from blood (not recorded which). This TCR was sampled from a man aged 25 to 40 who had recovered from COVID-19.

CDR3 DNA: TGTGCCAGTAGTATAGGATCCAGGGGGGCGAGAAGGACTGAAGCTTTCTTT. Amino acids: CASSIGSRGARRTEAFF. The chain employs TRBV19 and TRBJ1-1; 7 positions match TRBD1. J gave up 5 bases and V 1 base, and 13 bases lay outside the gene matches. The CDR3 consists of 17 residues. From germline, CDR1 is LNHDA and CDR2 SQIVND (reference sequence).